One sample yielded the 18 T cell receptor beta chains listed below, sequenced in a study of T-cell reconstitution after alpha-beta-depleted transplantation in children. Unique molecular identifiers were incorporated into the prepared TCRbeta library. TCRdb passed the PCR reads through MiXCR, listing each CDR3 protein once. Here the sample spans over 200,000 distinct CDR3 sequences, roughly 10% being singletons. This specimen was PBMCs from the stem cell graft donor, taken from the stem cell graft. Source of these receptors: a human donor who donated a stem cell graft to a child with acute lymphoblastic leukemia.

In the case of this clonotype: Given a much more abundant clone one base away, this may be a read error. The rearrangement links TRBV2 to TRBJ1-1, with D unresolved. Trimming removed 8 bases from V and 4 bases from J, with 11 bases in between. The germline gives CDR1 SNHLY, CDR2 FYNNEI. The CDR3 loop spans 12 amino acids. In DNA form, the CDR3 reads TGTGCCAGCGAGCGGTTAGCCACTGAAGCTTTCTTT. Amino acid sequence: CASERLATEAFF.

This rearrangement joins TRBV4-3 to TRBJ2-5; D is uncertain. CDR1 is LGHNA, CDR2 YSLEER, per germline. The CDR3 spans 13 residues. V lost 1 base and J lost 9, with 12 bases in between. CDR3 sequence reads: CASSQGGIGPQYF. CDR3 DNA: TGCGCCAGCAGCCAAGGGGGAATAGGGCCCCAGTACTTC.

V usage is TRBV20-1 and J usage is TRBJ2-3; the D gene could be TRBD1 or TRBD2 (5 bases each). Germline V gene sequence: CDR1 DFQATT, CDR2 SNEGSKA (reference sequence). Deletions cut 6 bases from V and 2 bases from J, with 15 bases between. The CDR3 spans 14 residues. The CDR3 DNA reads TGCAGTGCCACCAGGGAGCCCGTCACAGATACGCAGTATTTT. Translated: CSATREPVTDTQYF.

This clonotype was found many times. CDR3 coding DNA: TGTGCCAGCAGTGACGTGGGGGGCACAGATACGCAGTATTTT. It specifies CASSDVGGTDTQYF. This chain connects TRBV6-4 to TRBJ2-3; D tentatively reads TRBD1 or TRBD2 (5 bases each). The CDR3 is 14 amino acids. CDR1 and CDR2 from the germline V gene are MRHNA and SNTAGT. The V and J ends lost 2 bases and 1 base respectively, with 7 bases between them.

Only a few counts were recorded for this clonotype. The chain uses TRBV5-1 and TRBJ1-1, with D uncertain. V was clipped by 0 bases and J by 0 bases, with 9 bases between them. CDR3 length equals 15 residues. In germline, CDR1 is SGHRS, CDR2 YFSETQ. CDR3 nucleotides: TGCGCCAGCAGCTTGGTTGGCTGGATGAACACTGAAGCTTTCTTT. This codes for CASSLVGWMNTEAFF.

This clonotype was observed a handful of times. The chain joins TRBV12-3 or TRBV12-4 to TRBJ1-5, with D possibly being TRBD1 (6 bases). V lost 6 bases and J lost 2, with 23 bases in between. The length of the CDR3 is 18 residues. Here the CDR3 reads CASSSDWGAGPGNQPQHF. The CDR3 coding sequence is TGTGCCAGCAGCTCTGATTGGGGGGCGGGCCCAGGCAATCAGCCCCAGCATTTT.

There are a few counts of this clonotype. The V call is TRBV4-1, the J call TRBJ2-3, with no clear D. Trimming stripped 3 bases from V and 0 bases from J, with 13 bases between. The germline V gene has CDR1 MGHRA and CDR2 YSYEKL. The length of the CDR3 is 16 residues. The CDR3 spells CASSQTPALSTDTQYF. CDR3 bases: TGCGCCAGCAGCCAGACACCGGCCCTTAGCACAGATACGCAGTATTTT.

In its sample, this clonotype was seen many times. The chain employs TRBV7-8 and TRBJ1-4; 8 bases are shared with TRBD1. Trimming removed 0 bases from V and 10 bases from J; junction bases left unmatched: 10. Germline V gives CDR1 SGHVS, CDR2 FQNEAQ. CDR3 length: 16 residues. The CDR3: CASSLAPTGVDGKLFF. The CDR3 coding sequence is TGTGCCAGCAGCTTAGCTCCGACAGGGGTAGATGGAAAACTGTTTTTT.

This chain joins TRBV7-2 and TRBJ1-1, with D possibly matching TRBD1 (6 bases). The CDR3 runs to 15 residues. Germline V lookup: CDR1 SGHTA, CDR2 FQGNSA. V lost 4 bases, J lost 5 bases, and 17 bases lay in between. Here the CDR3 DNA reads TGTGCCAGCAGCTGGCAGGGGAGGGTGGGGACTGAAGCTTTCTTT. This encodes CASSWQGRVGTEAFF.

This sequence joins TRBV20-1 and TRBJ2-7, with D perhaps TRBD2 (6 bases). Trimming cost V 5 bases and J 0 bases, with 11 bases left between them. Germline lookup yields CDR1 DFQATT and CDR2 SNEGSKA (reference sequence). The CDR3 loop spans 13 amino acids. The CDR3 region has the DNA TGCAGTGCTTTAGGGGAGGCCTCCTACGAGCAGTACTTC. Encoded protein: CSALGEASYEQYF.

A few counts support this clonotype. V and J are TRBV7-9 and TRBJ1-6; no firm D call. The V end was cut by 10 bases, the J end by 10 bases, with 20 bases between. The length of the CDR3 is 14 residues. Germline CDR1 reads SEHNR; CDR2 reads FQNEAQ (reference sequence). CDR3 bases: TGTGCCATCGATAATGTCTCAGTAGGCTCACCCCTCCACTTT. Translation gives CAIDNVSVGSPLHF. The full variable domain, rest sourced from reference TRBV7-9 and TRBJ1-6, is DTGVSQNPRHKITKRGQNVTFRCDPISEHNRLYWYRQTLGQGPEFLTYFQNEAQLEKSRLLSDRFSAERPKGSFSTLEIQRTEQGDSAMYLCAIDNVSVGSPLHFGNGTRLTVT.

This chain uses TRBV30 with TRBJ1-1; 7 nucleotides align to TRBD1. The CDR3 loop spans 13 amino acids. V shed 4 bases and J 3 bases; nucleotides not matched to a gene: 5. Germline assignment: CDR1 GTSNPN and CDR2 SVGIG (reference sequence). CDR3 loop: CAWKGQRDTEAFF. CDR3 nucleotides: TGTGCCTGGAAGGGACAGCGGGACACTGAAGCTTTCTTT.

The V gene is TRBV12-3 or TRBV12-4, the J gene TRBJ2-5; no clear D. Trimming stripped 3 bases from V and 3 bases from J, with 5 bases between. The length of the CDR3 is 12 residues. The chain's CDR3 is CASSFLEETQYF. CDR3 bases: TGTGCCAGCAGTTTTTTGGAAGAGACCCAGTACTTC.

This clonotype appeared many times. The V and J genes are TRBV29-1 and TRBJ2-7; a possible D gene is TRBD1 (5 bases). The CDR3 contains 12 residues. The V end lost 4 bases, the J end lost 5 bases, and 12 bases lay between the germline ends. Germline V gene sequence: CDR1 SQVTM, CDR2 ANQGSEA. In DNA, the CDR3 is TGCAGCGTTGGAGCACAGGCGGACGAGCAGTACTTC. Its protein is CSVGAQADEQYF.

This clonotype was seen a handful of times. V is TRBV4-2 and J is TRBJ2-6, with D hard to call. This CDR3 spans 16 amino acids. Trimming shortened V by 4 bases and J by 0 bases, and 10 bases separated the two germline ends. The germline V gene encodes CDR1 LGHNA and CDR2 YNFKEQ. This chain's CDR3 is CASSPRSSSGANVLTF. In DNA, the CDR3 is TGTGCCAGCAGCCCCCGAAGTAGCTCTGGGGCCAACGTCCTGACTTTC.

The table lists this clonotype with many counts. The chain employs TRBV30 and TRBJ1-5; D gene ambiguous. In germline, CDR1 is GTSNPN, CDR2 SVGIG (reference sequence). Trimming took 1 base from V and 7 from J, leaving 11 bases between them. The CDR3 contains 13 residues. The CDR3 sequence is CAWSGQEGQPQHF. In DNA form, the CDR3 reads TGTGCCTGGAGTGGGCAGGAGGGACAGCCCCAGCATTTT.

The chain joins TRBV20-1 to TRBJ1-1; D unresolved. The CDR3 runs to 15 residues. Germline values: CDR1 DFQATT, CDR2 SNEGSKA (reference sequence). Trimming removed 5 bases from V and 2 bases from J, with 18 bases in between. The DNA for the CDR3 is TGCAGTGCTCCCGACATTCGGGAATTAAACACTGAAGCTTTCTTT. Amino acid sequence: CSAPDIRELNTEAFF.

This clonotype was picked up many times. The chain combines TRBV29-1 with TRBJ2-2; 7 nucleotides line up with TRBD1. The CDR3 runs 13 residues. Germline assignment: CDR1 SQVTM and CDR2 ANQGSEA. The V gene end was trimmed by 5 bases and the J gene end by 2 bases; junction bases not matched to a gene: 2. The CDR3 coding sequence is TGCAGCGTTCGGGACAGCAACACCGGGGAGCTGTTTTTT. Amino acids: CSVRDSNTGELFF.